This passage covers 27 T cell receptor beta chains from one sample sequenced in a study of CD8 T cells in Susac syndrome. Reverse transcription of about 0.45 to 1 ug RNA was performed with random hexamers. TCRdb passed the immunoSEQ multiplex PCR reads through MiXCR, listing each CDR3 protein once. The repertoire holds 100,000 to 150,000 distinct CDR3 sequences, 90% to 95% seen once, with around 0.2% in the top ten. What was sequenced was CD8+ T cells from PBMCs. These receptor sequences come from a human donor with Susac syndrome.

The V gene is TRBV19, the J gene TRBJ2-6; 7 nucleotides match TRBD1. With 7 bases clipped from V and 0 bases from J, the junction kept 6 bases outside the gene matches. Germline V gene sequence: CDR1 LNHDA, CDR2 SQIVND (reference sequence). This CDR3 is 16 amino acids long. CDR3 nucleotides: TGTGCCAGTATCGGGACAGACCTCTCTGGGGCCAACGTCCTGACTTTC. Translating gives CASIGTDLSGANVLTF. Looking up the rest from reference TRBV19 and TRBJ2-6 gives the full variable domain: DGGITQSPKYLFRKEGQNVTLSCEQNLNHDAMYWYRQDPGQGLRLIYYSQIVNDFQKGDIAEGYSVSREKKESFPLTVTSAQKNPTAFYLCASIGTDLSGANVLTFGAGSRLTVL.

The gene calls are TRBV4-1 and TRBJ2-5; D is uncertain. Looked up from germline, CDR1 is MGHRA and CDR2 is YSYEKL. CDR3 length: 14 amino acids. Trimming took off 2 bases at V and 4 bases at J, with 11 bases between the two ends. CDR3 sequence reads: CASSQPDLLETQYF. CDR3 coding DNA: TGCGCCAGCAGCCAACCGGACCTCCTAGAGACCCAGTACTTC.

This clonotype showed up just once. The V gene is TRBV7-9, the J gene TRBJ1-1; D not certain. Trimming took off 5 bases at V and 1 base at J, with 8 bases between the two ends. Germline V lookup: CDR1 SEHNR, CDR2 FQNEAQ (reference sequence). This CDR3 has 13 residues. CDR3 sequence (DNA): TGTGCCAGCAGCCACCTGGGGAACACTGAAGCTTTCTTT. Translation: CASSHLGNTEAFF.

This clonotype was seen just once. The V call is TRBV7-9, the J call TRBJ2-2; D uncertain. CDR3 length: 14 residues. Germline lookup yields CDR1 SEHNR and CDR2 FQNEAQ (reference sequence). Between the trimmed V and J ends, which lost 1 base and 7 bases, there was a span of 10 bases. CDR3 nucleotide sequence: TGTGCCAGCAGCTTAGTCACGGGCTTCGGGGAGCTGTTTTTT. Protein product: CASSLVTGFGELFF. Together with reference TRBV7-9 and TRBJ2-2, the CDR3 gives the full variable domain: DTGVSQNPRHKITKRGQNVTFRCDPISEHNRLYWYRQTLGQGPEFLTYFQNEAQLEKSRLLSDRFSAERPKGSFSTLEIQRTEQGDSAMYLCASSLVTGFGELFFGEGSRLTVL.

The chain combines TRBV30 with TRBJ2-4; D is possibly TRBD2 (5 bases). V was pared by 5 bases and J by 7 bases, with 18 bases between. The germline V gene has CDR1 GTSNPN and CDR2 SVGIG (reference sequence). The CDR3 runs 14 residues. DNA of the CDR3: TGTGCCTGGGGCCCCGGGGTGGGGAACAACATTCAGTACTTC. This translates into CAWGPGVGNNIQYF.

Only one count was recorded for this clonotype. J is TRBJ1-2 and V is TRBV20-1; 12 nucleotides agree with TRBD1. There are 16 residues in the CDR3. Looked up from germline, CDR1 is DFQATT and CDR2 is SNEGSKA (reference sequence). Trimming took 1 base from V and 0 from J; bases not matched to a gene: 3. The CDR3 region has the DNA TGCAGTGCTAGAGGGGACAGGGGGCCTACTAACTATGGCTACACCTTC. This gives the protein CSARGDRGPTNYGYTF.

The chain carries TRBV2 and TRBJ1-5; TRBD1 matches 9 bases. With V trimmed by 6 bases and J by 0 bases, 9 bases remained unmatched. The CDR3 extends over 17 amino acids. Germline V gives CDR1 SNHLY, CDR2 FYNNEI. The CDR3 DNA sequence: TGTGCCAGCAGACGGACAGGGGAAATGTATAGCAATCAGCCCCAGCATTTT. This translates into CASRRTGEMYSNQPQHF. Full variable domain (rest looked up from reference TRBV2 and TRBJ1-5): EPEVTQTPSHQVTQMGQEVILRCVPISNHLYFYWYRQILGQKVEFLVSFYNNEISEKSEIFDDQFSVERPDGSNFTLKIRSTKLEDSAMYFCASRRTGEMYSNQPQHFGDGTRLSIL.

V is TRBV5-6 and J is TRBJ2-1; 14 positions match TRBD2. The germline V gene has CDR1 SGHDT and CDR2 YYEEEE. CDR3 length: 15 amino acids. V dropped 5 bases and J dropped 8; count of bases not matched to a gene: 6. In DNA form, the CDR3 reads TGTGCCAGCAGTCCGGGACTAGCGGGGGACGATGAGCAGTTCTTC. Translated, it gives CASSPGLAGDDEQFF.

V and J are TRBV4-2 and TRBJ2-7, with TRBD1 as a possible D gene (6 bases). Trimming stripped 0 bases from V and 12 bases from J, with 18 bases between. The germline V gene has CDR1 LGHNA and CDR2 YNFKEQ. The CDR3 spans 14 residues. In DNA form, the CDR3 reads TGTGCCAGCAGCCAAGAGGGGGACACGTCAAATCCGTACTTC. Translating it yields CASSQEGDTSNPYF.

The chain has TRBV24-1 and TRBJ1-6; D is possibly TRBD1 (5 bases). The CDR3 runs to 14 residues. Trimming cost V 4 bases and J 7 bases, with 10 bases left between them. Germline V CDR1 and CDR2: KGHDR, SFDVKD. CDR3 in amino acids: CATSDRRQNSPLHF. The DNA for the CDR3 is TGTGCCACCAGTGACCGCCGACAGAATTCACCCCTCCACTTT.

V is TRBV12-3 or TRBV12-4 and J is TRBJ2-1, with D perhaps matching TRBD2 (5 bases). Trimming stripped 5 bases from V and 5 bases from J, with 16 bases between. There are 15 residues in the CDR3. The CDR3 loop is CASSPSEAEDNEQFF. Here the CDR3 DNA reads TGTGCCAGCAGTCCCTCCGAAGCGGAGGACAATGAGCAGTTCTTC.

This clonotype has a single count. The rearrangement joins TRBV2 to TRBJ2-3; D gene unclear. The germline V and J ends were trimmed by 6 bases and 2 bases, with 15 bases remaining between them. The CDR3 runs to 15 residues. Germline V gene data show CDR1 as SNHLY and CDR2 as FYNNEI. The CDR3 loop reads CASRPSASYTDTQYF. In nucleotides, the CDR3 is TGTGCCAGCAGGCCCAGCGCGTCCTACACAGATACGCAGTATTTT.

This clonotype was found once. This chain uses TRBV5-6 with TRBJ1-6; 8 nucleotides align to TRBD1. This CDR3 is 16 amino acids long. The V gene's germline CDR1 is SGHDT and CDR2 YYEEEE. V dropped 4 bases and J dropped 0; count of bases not matched to a gene: 3. CDR3 amino acids: CASSRDRNSYNSPLHF. The DNA for the CDR3 is TGTGCCAGCAGCCGGGACAGGAACTCCTATAATTCACCCCTCCACTTT.

This clonotype was observed once. The V and J genes are TRBV5-1 and TRBJ1-1; TRBD1 matches 9 bases. Losses at the gene ends were 4 bases for V and 4 bases for J; bases not matched to a gene: 5. Germline assignment: CDR1 SGHRS and CDR2 YFSETQ. The CDR3 has 14 residues. CDR3 DNA: TGCGCCAGCAGCAATGGACAGGGGAGCACTGAAGCTTTCTTT. This sequence encodes CASSNGQGSTEAFF.

V is TRBV7-2 and J is TRBJ2-3; D possibly uses TRBD1 or TRBD2 (5 bases each). The CDR3 has 16 residues. V was trimmed by 4 bases and J by 4 bases, leaving 18 bases between them. In germline, CDR1 is SGHTA, CDR2 FQGNSA. CDR3 bases: TGTGCCAGCAGCTCCGAGGGGAGCGAGGATCCAGATACGCAGTATTTT. It translates to CASSSEGSEDPDTQYF. The full variable domain, rest sourced from reference TRBV7-2 and TRBJ2-3, is GAGVSQSPSNKVTEKGKDVELRCDPISGHTALYWYRQSLGQGLEFLIYFQGNSAPDKSGLPSDRFSAERTGGSVSTLTIQRTQQEDSAVYLCASSSEGSEDPDTQYFGPGTRLTVL.

The chain uses TRBV6-5 and TRBJ2-1, with 8 bases lining up with TRBD2. Trimming removed 7 bases from V and 8 bases from J; junction bases left unmatched: 13. The germline CDR1 and CDR2 sequences are MNHEY and SVGAGI. The CDR3 sequence is 15 residues long. The CDR3 reads CASTPPGGGIDEQFF. The CDR3 DNA reads as TGTGCCAGCACCCCTCCCGGGGGGGGCATCGATGAGCAGTTCTTC.

The chain carries TRBV27 and TRBJ2-2; the D gene could be TRBD1 or TRBD2 (6 bases each). This CDR3 is 16 amino acids long. V was shortened by 5 bases and J by 3 bases, with 16 bases between the two germline ends. Germline V CDR1 and CDR2: MNHEY, SMNVEV (reference sequence). Written as DNA, the CDR3 is TGTGCCAGCAGTCCGATAAGGGGGGCGGACACCGGGGAGCTGTTTTTT. Translation gives CASSPIRGADTGELFF.

The rearrangement joins TRBV11-2 to TRBJ1-5, with D hard to call. This CDR3 contains 16 residues. Trimming stripped 4 bases from V and 7 bases from J, with 20 bases between. Germline V lookup: CDR1 SGHAT, CDR2 FQNNGV. The CDR3 coding sequence is TGTGCCAGCAGCTCCGAATCGAACGCAGTCGGGCAGCCCCAGCATTTT. The encoded protein is CASSSESNAVGQPQHF.

The chain joins TRBV19 to TRBJ1-2; D possibly corresponds to TRBD1 (5 bases). Germline V gene lookup returns CDR1 LNHDA and CDR2 SQIVND (reference sequence). V lost 4 bases and J lost 0, with 9 bases in between. The CDR3 runs to 14 residues. The CDR3 coding sequence is TGTGCCAGTAGTAGCGACAGTCCTAACTATGGCTACACCTTC. It encodes CASSSDSPNYGYTF. Full variable domain (missing parts from reference TRBV19 and TRBJ1-2): DGGITQSPKYLFRKEGQNVTLSCEQNLNHDAMYWYRQDPGQGLRLIYYSQIVNDFQKGDIAEGYSVSREKKESFPLTVTSAQKNPTAFYLCASSSDSPNYGYTFGSGTRLTVV.

In its sample, this clonotype was seen once. This chain connects TRBV5-4 to TRBJ2-7; D is perhaps TRBD1 (5 bases). The CDR3 runs to 13 residues. Germline CDR1 reads SGHNT; CDR2 reads YYREEE (reference sequence). V gave up 0 bases and J gave up 2 bases, with 6 bases separating them. The DNA for the CDR3 is TGTGCCAGCAGCTTGGACAGGCCCTACGAGCAGTACTTC. This sequence encodes CASSLDRPYEQYF. Full variable domain (missing parts from reference TRBV5-4 and TRBJ2-7): ETGVTQSPTHLIKTRGQQVTLRCSSQSGHNTVSWYQQALGQGPQFIFQYYREEENGRGNFPPRFSGLQFPNYSSELNVNALELDDSALYLCASSLDRPYEQYFGPGTRLTVT.

J is TRBJ2-1 and V is TRBV5-1; TRBD2 matches at 9 bases. CDR3 length: 15 amino acids. Germline V CDR1 and CDR2: SGHRS, YFSETQ. V trimming: 0 bases; J trimming: 8 bases; junction bases outside the gene matches: 6. The CDR3 nucleotides read TGCGCCAGCAGCTTGGCGGTAGCGGGAGTGGATGAGCAGTTCTTC. Translation gives CASSLAVAGVDEQFF.

This chain connects TRBV2 to TRBJ2-1, with TRBD1 matching over 7 bases. With V trimmed by 7 bases and J by 8 bases, 5 bases remained unmatched. Germline assignment: CDR1 SNHLY and CDR2 FYNNEI. The CDR3 is 12 residues long. For the CDR3, the DNA is TGTGCCAGCATCCGGGACAGCCATGAGCAGTTCTTC. This codes for CASIRDSHEQFF. The full variable domain, rest sourced from reference TRBV2 and TRBJ2-1, is EPEVTQTPSHQVTQMGQEVILRCVPISNHLYFYWYRQILGQKVEFLVSFYNNEISEKSEIFDDQFSVERPDGSNFTLKIRSTKLEDSAMYFCASIRDSHEQFFGPGTRLTVL.

This rearrangement joins TRBV30 to TRBJ2-7; 8 bases fit TRBD1. The CDR3 length is 12 residues. J gave up 4 bases and V 5 bases, and 4 bases lay outside the gene matches. Germline V gene sequence: CDR1 GTSNPN, CDR2 SVGIG (reference sequence). The CDR3 bases are TGTGCCTGGGGAACAGGGGGGTACGAGCAGTACTTC. This translates into CAWGTGGYEQYF.

This clonotype was detected only once. The V and J genes are TRBV13 and TRBJ2-7; D is unresolved. This CDR3 has 14 residues. Trimming pared 5 bases from V and 6 bases from J, leaving 17 bases between. From germline, CDR1 is PRHDT and CDR2 FYEKMQ (reference sequence). The CDR3 nucleotides read TGTGCCAGCAGCGGCGACCAGAAGCGTACCGAGCAGTACTTC. This sequence encodes CASSGDQKRTEQYF.

As DNA, the CDR3 is TGTGCCAGCGGATCGACAGGGTCCTACGAGCAGTACTTC. Translated, it gives CASGSTGSYEQYF. The J gene is TRBJ2-7, the V gene TRBV7-9, with 7 bases lining up with TRBD1. The V gene end was trimmed by 8 bases and the J gene end by 1 base; junction bases not matched to a gene: 5. Germline CDR1 and CDR2: SEHNR and FQNEAQ (reference sequence). The CDR3 is made up of 13 amino acids.

The rearrangement uses TRBV4-3 and TRBJ2-1; 8 nucleotides line up with TRBD1. The CDR3 contains 15 residues. Germline-derived CDR1 and CDR2 are LGHNA and YSLEER. V shed 4 bases, J shed 2 bases, and the junction held 4 bases outside the gene matches. CDR3 sequence (DNA): TGCGCCAGCAGCCCCCGGACAGGGACCTACAATGAGCAGTTCTTC. Encoded protein: CASSPRTGTYNEQFF.

The chain carries TRBV28 and TRBJ2-2; 13 bases agree with TRBD2. The germline CDR1 and CDR2 sequences are MDHEN and SYDVKM. The CDR3 spans 16 residues. The CDR3 loop is CAATSGGATNTGELFF. The CDR3, as DNA: TGTGCGGCAACTAGCGGGGGGGCGACGAACACCGGGGAGCTGTTTTTT.